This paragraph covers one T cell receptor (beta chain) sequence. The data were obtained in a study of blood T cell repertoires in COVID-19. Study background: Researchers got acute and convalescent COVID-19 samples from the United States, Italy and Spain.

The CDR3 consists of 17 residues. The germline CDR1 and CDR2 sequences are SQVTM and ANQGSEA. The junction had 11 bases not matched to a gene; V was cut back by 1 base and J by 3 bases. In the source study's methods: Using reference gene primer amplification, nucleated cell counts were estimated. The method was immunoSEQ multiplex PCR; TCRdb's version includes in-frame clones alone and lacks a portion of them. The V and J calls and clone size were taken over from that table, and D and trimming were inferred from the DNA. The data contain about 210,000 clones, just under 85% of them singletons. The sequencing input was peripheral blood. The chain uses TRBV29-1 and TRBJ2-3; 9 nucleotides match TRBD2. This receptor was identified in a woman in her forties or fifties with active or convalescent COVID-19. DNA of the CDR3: TGCAGCGTTGAAGGTGAAAGCGCGGGGGGGCCGACAGATACGCAGTATTTT. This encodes CSVEGESAGGPTDTQYF.